The 11 T cell receptor beta chains below all came from one sample that was sequenced in a study of human T cells and chemical hapten exposure. MiXCR, run by TCRdb on the RACE reads, gives a single entry per CDR3 protein. Of 300,000 to 450,000 distinct CDR3 sequences in the sample, approximately 5.1% were seen once. Described time point: pre-sensitization, week 0. Sample treatment: therapeutic diphenylcyclopropenone sensitization with weekly scalp DPC. Source: whole blood, taken in connection with sensitization to the hapten diphenylcyclopropenone (DPC). These receptors all stem from a woman aged 50 to 65 with alopecia areata. Some clones in this sample may be carry-over from other donors' samples.

This chain links TRBV20-1 with TRBJ1-1; weak D call: TRBD1 (5 bases). Germline loops: CDR1 DFQATT, CDR2 SNEGSKA (reference sequence). This CDR3 spans 12 amino acids. Trimming took off 0 bases at V and 4 bases at J, with 6 bases between the two ends. DNA for the CDR3: TGCAGTGCTAGAGATAGGGGCACTGAAGCTTTCTTT. As protein: CSARDRGTEAFF.

Ten or more counts support this clonotype. The CDR3 loop is CASSALKEPPYEQYF. The DNA of the CDR3 is TGTGCCAGCAGCGCCCTCAAGGAGCCACCCTACGAGCAGTACTTC. The rearrangement links TRBV5-6 to TRBJ2-7; D gene unclear. Germline CDR1 reads SGHDT; CDR2 reads YYEEEE. Trimming pared 4 bases from V and 2 bases from J, leaving 16 bases between. The CDR3 totals 15 residues.

This rearrangement joins TRBV28 to TRBJ1-5; TRBD1 is a possible D gene (5 bases). V was trimmed by 8 bases and J by 4 bases, leaving 12 bases between them. CDR3 length: 13 amino acids. Germline V lookup: CDR1 MDHEN, CDR2 SYDVKM. The DNA for the CDR3 is TGTGCCAGCCGCTGGACACAGAATCAGCCCCAGCATTTT. This encodes CASRWTQNQPQHF.

This clonotype was observed at least ten times. The gene calls are TRBV12-3 or TRBV12-4 and TRBJ2-1, with D possibly matching TRBD2 (5 bases). The ends were cut back, 2 bases at V and 8 bases at J, with 10 bases in the middle. The CDR3 covers 13 residues. Written as DNA, the CDR3 is TGTGCCAGCAGTTTATTCGGGGTGGATGAGCAGTTCTTC. Its protein is CASSLFGVDEQFF.

The chain carries TRBV4-2 and TRBJ1-2; D may be TRBD1 (5 bases). Germline V lookup: CDR1 LGHNA, CDR2 YNFKEQ. Trimming took off 1 base at V and 6 bases at J, with 18 bases between the two ends. The CDR3 is 16 amino acids. In DNA, the CDR3 is TGTGCCAGCAGCCAAGTCATCGCGCAGGGTAGAAATGGCTACACCTTC. This gives the protein CASSQVIAQGRNGYTF.

Many counts were recorded for this clonotype. The chain recombines TRBV7-2 with TRBJ2-1; a weak D match, TRBD2 (6 bases). V gave up 3 bases and J gave up 0 bases, with 6 bases separating them. The CDR3 has 14 amino acids. Germline CDR1 SGHTA, CDR2 FQGNSA. The CDR3, as DNA: TGTGCCAGCAGCTTGGGGGGCTCCTACAATGAGCAGTTCTTC. Amino acid sequence: CASSLGGSYNEQFF.

The chain employs TRBV3-1 and TRBJ1-1; no clear D. CDR1 and CDR2 (germline): LGHDT, YNNKEL (reference sequence). V lost 5 bases, J lost 5 bases, and 12 bases lay in between. The CDR3 consists of 13 residues. CDR3 sequence (DNA): TGTGCCAGCAGCAAAAGCGAGTGGACTGAAGCTTTCTTT. Amino acids: CASSKSEWTEAFF.

The rearrangement uses TRBV29-1 and TRBJ1-4; no firm D call. Trimming left V 7 bases short and J 4 bases short, with 13 bases between. This CDR3 comprises 13 residues. In germline, CDR1 is SQVTM, CDR2 ANQGSEA. The CDR3 DNA reads TGCAGCGCCGGGCCGAACTTTAATGAAAAACTGTTTTTT. It is translated as CSAGPNFNEKLFF.

This clonotype was seen ten or more times. CDR3 in DNA: TGTGCCAGCAGCTTGGTAAGGACAGGCAGCTCCTACGAGCAGTACTTC. Amino acid sequence: CASSLVRTGSSYEQYF. This chain uses TRBV5-8 with TRBJ2-7, with 7 bases that match TRBD1. After removal of 0 bases from V and 0 bases from J, the junction contained 6 bases not matched to a gene. The CDR3 has 16 amino acids. Germline CDR1 reads SGHTS; CDR2 reads YDEGEE.

This clonotype was detected a few times. This chain joins TRBV9 and TRBJ2-7; D may be TRBD1 or TRBD2 (5 bases each). The CDR3 consists of 15 residues. V dropped 0 bases and J dropped 3 bases, with 13 bases sitting between them. The germline V gene encodes CDR1 SGDLS and CDR2 YYNGEE. The CDR3 nucleotides are TGTGCCAGCAGCGTAGGGGACGATCTTTTCTACGAGCAGTACTTC. It encodes CASSVGDDLFYEQYF.

This clonotype was recorded at least ten times. V usage is TRBV5-1 and J usage is TRBJ2-3; D is perhaps TRBD2 (5 bases). Trimming removed 0 bases at V and 0 bases at J, with 11 bases between. This CDR3 has 16 amino acids. CDR1 is SGHRS, CDR2 YFSETQ, per germline. The CDR3: CASSLGRSPSTDTQYF. The CDR3 nucleotides are TGCGCCAGCAGCTTGGGGAGGAGCCCTAGCACAGATACGCAGTATTTT.